This TCR beta chain was sequenced in a study of blood T cell repertoires in COVID-19. Study as a whole: Sites in the United States, Italy and Spain provided acute and convalescent COVID-19 samples.

J gave up 5 bases and V 6 bases, and 9 bases lay outside the gene matches. Germline-derived CDR1 and CDR2 are KGHSH and LQKENI. The CDR3 sequence is 15 residues long. The protocol was immunoSEQ multiplex PCR, while the TCRdb copy is restricted to in-frame clones and leaves out a portion. This table holds approximately 210,000 clones, over 75% found once. Input material: peripheral blood. The genes are TRBV18 and TRBJ1-4, with 7 bases fitting TRBD1. This clonotype was obtained from a woman aged 35 to 49 with acute or convalescent COVID-19. CDR3 sequence: CASSRATGRNEKLFF. The CDR3 DNA reads as TGTGCCAGCTCCCGGGCGACAGGGCGAAATGAAAAACTGTTTTTT.